This T cell receptor (beta chain) appears in the sequencing data of a study of human T cells and chemical hapten exposure. Within the library, unique molecular identifiers were attached to each individual cDNA molecule. Per the study methods: A per-sample median of roughly 100,000 TCRs was observed, with a range of roughly 20,000 to 750,000. TCRdb analysed the RACE reads with MiXCR anew, one entry per CDR3 protein. TCRdb's processing, not the authors' own work, is the source of the V and J calls. Here the sample spans 80,000 or so distinct CDR3 sequences, over 8.5% being singletons. This clonotype was counted only a few times. Its cognate antigen is unknown. CDR1 and CDR2 from the germline V gene are SGHVS and FNYEAQ. Trimming took off 7 bases at V and 0 bases at J, with 15 bases between the two ends. This CDR3 contains 15 residues. Whole-study findings and limits: DPC sensitization left the count of TCRs above 1 in 1000 unchanged.

As for time point: patch test 1, 2 weeks after DPC sensitization. Treatment: therapeutic diphenylcyclopropenone sensitization with weekly scalp DPC. Prior to application of each patch test, blood was drawn. The sequencing used whole blood, collected in connection with sensitization to the hapten diphenylcyclopropenone (DPC). This chain uses TRBV7-6 with TRBJ2-5, with D possibly matching TRBD2 (6 bases). This receptor was taken from a woman between 50 and 59 years old with alopecia areata. Some clones in this sample may be carry-over from other donors' samples. The CDR3 DNA is TGTGCCAGCAACCCCCCCGGGGGACACCAAGAGACCCAGTACTTC. Translation: CASNPPGGHQETQYF.